This TCR beta chain was sequenced in a study of blood T cell repertoires in COVID-19. CDR1 is MNHNS and CDR2 is SASEGT in the germline V gene. This CDR3 is 15 amino acids long. The trim removed 2 bases at V and 4 bases at J, leaving 5 bases unmatched. Only in-frame clones appear in the TCRdb table, and some are missing; sequencing was by immunoSEQ multiplex PCR. This sample has about 220,000 clones, with roughly 88% found just once. What was sequenced was peripheral blood. This receptor was obtained from a man aged 45-65 years with active or convalescent COVID-19. This sequence joins TRBV6-1 and TRBJ1-5; TRBD1 matches 7 bases. The CDR3 DNA reads as TGTGCCAGCAGTGAACCCGACAGGGCTAATCAGCCCCAGCATTTT. It yields the protein CASSEPDRANQPQHF.